These 29 T cell receptor beta chains share one sample of origin, sequenced in a study of OX40 agonist ivuxolimab in advanced cancers. Sequencing used immunoSEQ multiplex PCR; TCRdb keeps in-frame clones, though not all of them. The sample lists approximately 50,000 clones, 87% occurring once. Sequencing was performed on CD4+ or CD8+ T cells sorted from blood, taken in a trial of the OX40 agonist ivuxolimab. The receptors were gathered from an adult with an advanced solid tumor such as melanoma, head and neck, liver or kidney cancer.

J is TRBJ2-3 and V is TRBV15; D gene uncertain. This CDR3 has 13 residues. V shed 5 bases and J shed 3 bases, with 9 bases lying between them. Germline lookup yields CDR1 LNHNV and CDR2 YYDKDF (reference sequence). The CDR3 region has the DNA TGTGCCACCAGCCGAAGGGCAACAGATACGCAGTATTTT. It encodes CATSRRATDTQYF.

The chain recombines TRBV7-5 with TRBJ1-1; the table's D call TRBD1 went unverified against the DNA. TRBV7-5 corresponds to a pseudogene. This CDR3 has 16 amino acids. CDR3 residues: CARSQGQTKMNTEAFF. The CDR3 DNA sequence: TGTGCCAGAAGCCAGGGACAGACCAAGATGAACACTGAAGCTTTCTTT.

The CDR3 loop reads CASSYRDYEQYF. The CDR3 nucleotides read TGTGCCAGCAGCTACAGGGACTACGAGCAGTACTTC. The chain uses TRBV11-2 and TRBJ2-7; tentatively, D is TRBD1 (6 bases). CDR1 is SGHAT, CDR2 FQNNGV, per germline. The CDR3 is 12 residues long. V was shortened by 4 bases and J by 3 bases, with 7 bases between the two germline ends.

The chain uses TRBV6-6 and TRBJ2-5; 8 positions match TRBD2. The CDR3 covers 13 residues. From germline, CDR1 is MNHNY and CDR2 SVGAGI (reference sequence). V gave up 8 bases and J gave up 1 base; unmatched junction bases: 3. DNA of the CDR3: TGTGCCAGCCGAACTAGCGGCCAAGAGACCCAGTACTTC. Protein product: CASRTSGQETQYF.

J is TRBJ2-5 and V is TRBV6-5; D gene unclear. Germline V CDR1 and CDR2: MNHEY, SVGAGI. V lost 0 bases and J 5 bases, leaving 7 bases between the germline ends. The CDR3 is made up of 13 amino acids. CDR3 DNA sequence: TGTGCCAGCAGTTACTCCCCTACCGAGACCCAGTACTTC. Translating gives CASSYSPTETQYF.

The chain has TRBV15 and TRBJ2-5, with D perhaps being TRBD1 or TRBD2 (5 bases each). From germline, CDR1 is LNHNV and CDR2 YYDKDF (reference sequence). The CDR3 contains 15 residues. Trimming took 3 bases from V and 5 from J, leaving 16 bases between them. The CDR3: CATSRAWGREETQYF. The DNA for the CDR3 is TGTGCCACCAGCAGGGCCTGGGGGAGAGAGGAGACCCAGTACTTC.

The chain has TRBV2 and TRBJ2-5; a weak D match, TRBD1 (5 bases). Germline V gives CDR1 SNHLY, CDR2 FYNNEI. Trimming shortened V by 7 bases and J by 5 bases, and 14 bases separated the two germline ends. The CDR3 sequence is 13 residues long. The CDR3 reads CASNGRVTETQYF. DNA of the CDR3: TGTGCCAGCAACGGCAGGGTGACCGAGACCCAGTACTTC.

This chain joins TRBV15 and TRBJ1-5; D is uncertain. The CDR3 length is 12 residues. Germline V lookup: CDR1 LNHNV, CDR2 YYDKDF (reference sequence). Deletions cut 1 base from V and 5 bases from J, with 3 bases between. The DNA of the CDR3 is TGTGCCACCAGCAGAGTTGATCAGCCCCAGCATTTT. Residues: CATSRVDQPQHF.

The chain has TRBV9 and TRBJ2-5, with D perhaps matching TRBD1 (6 bases). The V gene's germline CDR1 is SGDLS and CDR2 YYNGEE. The CDR3 has 14 amino acids. Trimming took off 4 bases at V and 4 bases at J, with 14 bases between the two ends. CDR3 protein: CASSPWTEGETQYF. As DNA, the CDR3 is TGTGCCAGCAGCCCCTGGACAGAGGGAGAGACCCAGTACTTC.

J is TRBJ2-1 and V is TRBV10-3; D remains ambiguous. The ends were cut back, 9 bases at V and 9 bases at J, with 18 bases in the middle. The CDR3 has 13 amino acids. Per the germline V gene, CDR1 is ENHRY and CDR2 is SYGVKD. The DNA for the CDR3 is TGTGCCATGGGGAAACTAAACAAGGGTGAGCAGTTCTTC. Protein sequence: CAMGKLNKGEQFF.

This clone was counted once. This chain links TRBV11-2 with TRBJ1-4; perhaps TRBD1 as D (6 bases). V was shortened by 0 bases and J by 8 bases, with 16 bases between the two germline ends. Germline CDR1 SGHAT, CDR2 FQNNGV. This CDR3 is 16 amino acids long. As DNA, the CDR3 is TGTGCCAGCAGCTTAGAGGGGGGGGCTGGTGACGAAAAACTGTTTTTT. Amino acid sequence: CASSLEGGAGDEKLFF. Using reference TRBV11-2 and TRBJ1-4 for the parts outside the CDR3, the full variable domain is EAGVAQSPRYKIIEKRQSVAFWCNPISGHATLYWYQQILGQGPKLLIQFQNNGVVDDSQLPKDRFSAERLKGVDSTLKIQPAKLEDSAVYLCASSLEGGAGDEKLFFGSGTQLSVL.

The V call is TRBV2, the J call TRBJ1-2; D may be TRBD1 (6 bases). V lost 2 bases, J lost 1 base, and 11 bases lay in between. The CDR3 loop spans 15 amino acids. CDR1 is SNHLY, CDR2 FYNNEI, per germline. The CDR3 DNA is TGTGCCAGCAGTGAACCTGCCAGGGGTAACTATGGCTACACCTTC. It is translated as CASSEPARGNYGYTF.

The V gene is TRBV7-3, the J gene TRBJ2-3; D unclear. V gave up 4 bases and J gave up 6 bases, with 11 bases separating them. Germline V CDR1 and CDR2: SGHTA, FQGTGA. The CDR3 has 13 residues. The CDR3 DNA is TGTGCCAGCAGCTCGACCAGTACGGATACGCAGTATTTT. It yields the protein CASSSTSTDTQYF. The whole variable domain, remainder taken from reference TRBV7-3 and TRBJ2-3, is GAGVSQTPSNKVTEKGKYVELRCDPISGHTALYWYRQSLGQGPEFLIYFQGTGAADDSGLPNDRFFAVRPEGSVSTLKIQRTERGDSAVYLCASSSTSTDTQYFGPGTRLTVL.

This chain joins TRBV28 and TRBJ2-7; 7 positions match TRBD2. Unmatched junction bases numbered 15, after V lost 6 bases and J lost 1 base. CDR1 is MDHEN, CDR2 SYDVKM, per germline. The CDR3 is made up of 17 amino acids. CDR3 loop: CASSDSEWDGRSYEQYF. DNA for the CDR3: TGTGCCAGCAGCGACAGCGAATGGGACGGGAGGTCCTACGAGCAGTACTTC.

This sequence joins TRBV7-9 and TRBJ1-4; D may be TRBD1 (6 bases). Between the trimmed V and J ends, which lost 5 bases and 0 bases, there was a span of 13 bases. The CDR3 is 16 residues long. Per germline, CDR1 SEHNR and CDR2 FQNEAQ (reference sequence). The CDR3 loop reads CASSRTGRATNEKLFF. For the CDR3, the DNA is TGTGCCAGCAGCCGCACAGGGAGGGCAACTAATGAAAAACTGTTTTTT.

The CDR3, as DNA: TGTGCCAGCAGCTTGGCGGCAGGAGGAAACACCATATATTTT. Translated, it gives CASSLAAGGNTIYF. The chain employs TRBV5-4 and TRBJ1-3; D gene uncertain. Germline V CDR1 and CDR2: SGHNT, YYREEE (reference sequence). This CDR3 spans 14 amino acids. V was clipped by 0 bases and J by 4 bases, with 8 bases between them. The full variable domain, rest sourced from reference TRBV5-4 and TRBJ1-3, is ETGVTQSPTHLIKTRGQQVTLRCSSQSGHNTVSWYQQALGQGPQFIFQYYREEENGRGNFPPRFSGLQFPNYSSELNVNALELDDSALYLCASSLAAGGNTIYFGEGSWLTVV.

CDR3 region: CASSLTPMYEQYF. CDR3 in DNA: TGTGCCAGCAGCTTAACCCCAATGTACGAGCAGTACTTC. The gene calls are TRBV7-9 and TRBJ2-7, with D unresolved. Germline V gene data show CDR1 as SEHNR and CDR2 as FQNEAQ (reference sequence). This CDR3 comprises 13 residues. The V end lost 2 bases, the J end lost 4 bases, and 9 bases lay between the germline ends. Complete variable domain (other parts from reference TRBV7-9 and TRBJ2-7): DTGVSQNPRHKITKRGQNVTFRCDPISEHNRLYWYRQTLGQGPEFLTYFQNEAQLEKSRLLSDRFSAERPKGSFSTLEIQRTEQGDSAMYLCASSLTPMYEQYFGPGTRLTVT.

This clone was recorded only once. The chain couples TRBV4-1 to TRBJ2-5, with 7 positions matching TRBD2. This CDR3 has 17 residues. V was pared by 0 bases and J by 4 bases, with 11 bases of the junction left unmatched. The germline gives CDR1 MGHRA, CDR2 YSYEKL. The CDR3 loop is CASSQEGLPSGRETQYF. The CDR3 region has the DNA TGCGCCAGCAGCCAAGAAGGGCTACCTAGCGGACGAGAGACCCAGTACTTC.

The rearrangement uses TRBV18 and TRBJ1-4, with D maybe TRBD1 (5 bases). CDR3 size: 15 residues. V lost 2 bases and J 6 bases, leaving 13 bases between the germline ends. Germline V gene data show CDR1 as KGHSH and CDR2 as LQKENI. DNA for the CDR3: TGTGCCAGCTCACCAAGAACAGGAGGAGATGAAAAACTGTTTTTT. Translating gives CASSPRTGGDEKLFF.

This rearrangement joins TRBV10-1 to TRBJ1-1; maybe TRBD1 (5 bases). CDR1 and CDR2 (germline): WNHNN, SYGVQD (reference sequence). The CDR3 runs to 14 residues. V lost 6 bases and J lost 5, with 16 bases in between. In DNA form, the CDR3 reads TGCGCCAGCAGGAGTGGACGGGCAGGGACTGAAGCTTTCTTT. It is translated as CASRSGRAGTEAFF.

This rearrangement joins TRBV11-3 to TRBJ2-7; D unresolved. V shed 5 bases and J shed 3 bases, with 8 bases lying between them. CDR3 length equals 12 residues. Germline V gene data show CDR1 as SGHNT and CDR2 as YENEEA. This CDR3 is CASSRNGYEQYF. DNA of the CDR3: TGTGCCAGCAGCCGCAATGGCTACGAGCAGTACTTC. Complete variable domain (other parts from reference TRBV11-3 and TRBJ2-7): EAGVVQSPRYKIIEKKQPVAFWCNPISGHNTLYWYLQNLGQGPELLIRYENEEAVDDSQLPKDRFSAERLKGVDSTLKIQPAELGDSAVYLCASSRNGYEQYFGPGTRLTVT.

The V call is TRBV5-4, the J call TRBJ2-3; D is undetermined. This CDR3 has 17 residues. Germline loops: CDR1 SGHNT, CDR2 YYREEE (reference sequence). V dropped 4 bases and J dropped 3 bases, with 21 bases sitting between them. The CDR3 spells CASSTLIAGRRTDTQYF. In nucleotides, the CDR3 is TGTGCCAGCAGCACCCTCATCGCCGGACGTCGTACAGATACGCAGTATTTT. The whole variable domain, filled in from reference TRBV5-4 and TRBJ2-3, reads ETGVTQSPTHLIKTRGQQVTLRCSSQSGHNTVSWYQQALGQGPQFIFQYYREEENGRGNFPPRFSGLQFPNYSSELNVNALELDDSALYLCASSTLIAGRRTDTQYFGPGTRLTVL.

The chain employs TRBV9 and TRBJ2-1; 10 nucleotides agree with TRBD2. The germline gives CDR1 SGDLS, CDR2 YYNGEE. The CDR3 runs to 14 residues. The trim removed 4 bases at V and 8 bases at J, leaving 6 bases unmatched. The CDR3 loop is CASSIAGTSDEQFF. CDR3 DNA sequence: TGTGCCAGCAGCATAGCCGGGACTAGCGATGAGCAGTTCTTC. Full variable domain (missing parts from reference TRBV9 and TRBJ2-1): DSGVTQTPKHLITATGQRVTLRCSPRSGDLSVYWYQQSLDQGLQFLIQYYNGEERAKGNILERFSAQQFPDLHSELNLSSLELGDSALYFCASSIAGTSDEQFFGPGTRLTVL.

The V and J genes are TRBV27 and TRBJ1-5; D unresolved. This CDR3 contains 13 residues. Deletions cut 2 bases from V and 0 bases from J, with 2 bases between. From germline, CDR1 is MNHEY and CDR2 SMNVEV (reference sequence). The CDR3 DNA follows: TGTGCCAGCAGTTTAGATAGCAATCAGCCCCAGCATTTT. This sequence encodes CASSLDSNQPQHF.

The genes are TRBV29-1 and TRBJ2-1; 8 nucleotides line up with TRBD1. J gave up 4 bases and V 4 bases, and 6 bases lay outside the gene matches. CDR3 length equals 14 residues. Germline V gene lookup returns CDR1 SQVTM and CDR2 ANQGSEA. The CDR3 DNA is TGCAGCGTTGTAGGGGACAGGATGTACAATGAGCAGTTCTTC. Amino acid sequence: CSVVGDRMYNEQFF.

V and J are TRBV6-5 and TRBJ2-7; D unresolved. Trimming took 2 bases from V and 9 from J, leaving 14 bases between them. Per the germline V gene, CDR1 is MNHEY and CDR2 is SVGAGI. This CDR3 contains 13 residues. DNA for the CDR3: TGTGCCAGCAGTTACGGGCCTAGTTTTGCGCAGTACTTC. As protein: CASSYGPSFAQYF.

The chain employs TRBV15 and TRBJ2-7; maybe TRBD2 (5 bases). The germline V gene has CDR1 LNHNV and CDR2 YYDKDF (reference sequence). This CDR3 contains 12 residues. Trimming pared 0 bases from V and 10 bases from J, leaving 10 bases between. The CDR3 bases are TGTGCCACCAGCAGAGATCCGGGGATTCAGTACTTC. Translating gives CATSRDPGIQYF.

This sequence joins TRBV2 and TRBJ2-5; D is perhaps TRBD2 (6 bases). The V end lost 3 bases, the J end lost 5 bases, and 13 bases lay between the germline ends. The germline V gene encodes CDR1 SNHLY and CDR2 FYNNEI. The CDR3 has 14 residues. Written as DNA, the CDR3 is TGTGCCAGCAGTGAGGGGCAGGCGGGGGAGACCCAGTACTTC. This translates into CASSEGQAGETQYF. Combining the CDR3 with reference TRBV2 and TRBJ2-5 gives the whole variable domain EPEVTQTPSHQVTQMGQEVILRCVPISNHLYFYWYRQILGQKVEFLVSFYNNEISEKSEIFDDQFSVERPDGSNFTLKIRSTKLEDSAMYFCASSEGQAGETQYFGPGTRLLVL.

The V gene is TRBV19, the J gene TRBJ1-1; unclear D gene. The CDR3 runs 13 residues. Trimming removed 6 bases at V and 1 base at J, with 9 bases between. From germline, CDR1 is LNHDA and CDR2 SQIVND (reference sequence). CDR3 region: CASRATENTEAFF. CDR3 DNA sequence: TGTGCCAGTAGGGCCACGGAGAACACTGAAGCTTTCTTT. The full variable domain, in which reference TRBV19 and TRBJ1-1 provide the parts outside the CDR3, is DGGITQSPKYLFRKEGQNVTLSCEQNLNHDAMYWYRQDPGQGLRLIYYSQIVNDFQKGDIAEGYSVSREKKESFPLTVTSAQKNPTAFYLCASRATENTEAFFGQGTRLTVV.